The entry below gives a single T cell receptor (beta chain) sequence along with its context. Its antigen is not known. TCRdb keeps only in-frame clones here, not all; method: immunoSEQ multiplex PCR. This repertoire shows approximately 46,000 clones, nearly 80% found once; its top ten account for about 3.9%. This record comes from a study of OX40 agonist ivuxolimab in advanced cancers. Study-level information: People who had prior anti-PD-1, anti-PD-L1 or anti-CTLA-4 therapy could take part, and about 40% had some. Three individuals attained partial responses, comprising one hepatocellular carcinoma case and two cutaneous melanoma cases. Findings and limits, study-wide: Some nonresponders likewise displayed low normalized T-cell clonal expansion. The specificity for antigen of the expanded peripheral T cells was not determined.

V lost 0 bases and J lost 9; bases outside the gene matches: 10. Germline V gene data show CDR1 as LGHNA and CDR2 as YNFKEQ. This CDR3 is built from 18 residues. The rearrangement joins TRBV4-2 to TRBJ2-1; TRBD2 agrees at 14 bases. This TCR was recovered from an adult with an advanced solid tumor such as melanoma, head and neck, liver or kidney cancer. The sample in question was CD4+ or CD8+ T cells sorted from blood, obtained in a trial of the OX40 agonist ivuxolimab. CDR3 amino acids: CASSQEVSGLAGAVEQFF. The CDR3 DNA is TGTGCCAGCAGCCAAGAAGTCTCGGGACTAGCGGGAGCTGTTGAGCAGTTCTTC.